The 4 T cell receptor beta chains given below trace back to one sample, sequenced in a study of vaccination and CD4 T cells after COVID-19. The sample's time point: late sampling 161 to 241 days after vaccination in a few convalescent patients. Treatment in this sample: roughly 11-day PBMC culture with coronavirus spike peptide pools or control peptides (ViraFEST assay). The Oncomine TCR Beta short-read assay was applied to DNA of cultured CD4+ T cells. MiXCR, run by TCRdb on the PCR reads, gives a single entry per CDR3 protein. The sample has around 18,000 distinct CDR3 sequences; about 45% are singletons. No antigens are known for them. The sample consisted of CD4+ T cells from blood, cultured in vitro, taken about 7 months after SARS-CoV-2 vaccination. These receptors were obtained from a human donor who had recovered from COVID-19.

CDR3: CSAIFRGRSYGYTF. In DNA, the CDR3 is TGCAGTGCTATATTCCGGGGGCGAAGCTATGGCTACACCTTC. This chain uses TRBV20-1 with TRBJ1-2, with a weak D call TRBD1 (6 bases). The germline V gene has CDR1 DFQATT and CDR2 SNEGSKA (reference sequence). The CDR3 runs to 14 residues. V gave up 4 bases and J gave up 4 bases, with 16 bases separating them.

This clonotype is medium-sized within its sample. The CDR3 region is CASGGNEQFF. For the CDR3, the DNA is TGTGCCAGCGGGGGCAATGAGCAGTTCTTC. The gene calls are TRBV2 and TRBJ2-1; perhaps D is TRBD1 or TRBD2 (5 bases each). Per the germline V gene, CDR1 is SNHLY and CDR2 is FYNNEI. V shed 8 bases and J shed 6 bases, with 5 bases lying between them. The CDR3 contains 10 residues.

This clonotype has more than one count but fewer than ten. This CDR3 reads CSAPYGGQGGYTF. DNA of the CDR3: TGCAGTGCCCCCTACGGGGGCCAGGGTGGCTACACCTTC. The chain joins TRBV20-1 to TRBJ1-2; perhaps TRBD1 as D (6 bases). Trimming removed 6 bases at V and 7 bases at J, with 18 bases between. The V gene's germline CDR1 is DFQATT and CDR2 SNEGSKA (reference sequence). This CDR3 comprises 13 residues.

The chain recombines TRBV15 with TRBJ2-2; 9 nucleotides agree with TRBD2. The CDR3 consists of 17 residues. Germline trimming cut 0 bases from V and 6 bases from J; bases unmatched to any gene: 8. CDR1 is LNHNV, CDR2 YYDKDF, per germline (reference sequence). As DNA, the CDR3 is TGTGCCACCAGCAGAGAGCCAGCGGGAGGAGGTTCCGGGGAGCTGTTTTTT. Protein: CATSREPAGGGSGELFF. The whole variable domain, filled in from reference TRBV15 and TRBJ2-2, reads DAMVIQNPRYQVTQFGKPVTLSCSQTLNHNVMYWYQQKSSQAPKLLFHYYDKDFNNEADTPDNFQSRRPNTSFCFLDIRSPGLGDTAMYLCATSREPAGGGSGELFFGEGSRLTVL.